This paragraph reports one TCR beta chain. The sample originates from a study of blood T cell repertoires in COVID-19. Study-level information: Acute and convalescent COVID-19 samples came from the United States, Italy and Spain. PBMCs, B-cell-depleted T cells, or T cells were the source of the cDNA or gDNA that made up the material.

Germline V gene sequence: CDR1 SNHLY, CDR2 FYNNEI. V was trimmed by 0 bases and J by 7 bases, leaving 15 bases between them. This CDR3 region has 15 residues. Per the original data handling: For nucleated cells, counts were estimated from reference gene primer amplification. Data came from immunoSEQ multiplex PCR; TCRdb stores just in-frame clones and leaves some out. From that table come the V and J calls and clone size; the DNA was used to work out D and trimming. This table holds about 200,000 clones, 88% found once. Source material: peripheral blood. This TCR was sampled from a man aged 18 to 35 with active or convalescent COVID-19. The genes are TRBV2 and TRBJ1-1; D uncertain. Written as DNA, the CDR3 is TGTGCCAGCAGTGAAGCGCTTCGAGGATTAGGTGAAGCTTTCTTT. Translating it yields CASSEALRGLGEAFF.